This T cell receptor beta chain was identified in a study of cytomegalovirus exposure and HLA in healthy donors. Study results and limitations: A later analysis reported that several of the most significant clusters appeared to be linked to common viral pathogens, among them Epstein-Barr virus. What a later analysis reportedly showed was that an Asian-associated ancestry cluster had fewer N-insertions than the roughly 670-donor mean. Earlier analysis found most TCR beta V segments productive about 90% or about 30% of the time. A list of 150 to 200 TCR beta chains associated with cytomegalovirus was given.

The PCR employed 60 Vbeta primers together with 13 Jbeta primers. TCRdb keeps only in-frame clones here, not all; method: immunoSEQ multiplex PCR. Among roughly 98,000 clones listed, around 75% were seen once. This clone came up a few times. The antigen is undetermined. Germline values: CDR1 GTSNPN, CDR2 SVGIG (reference sequence). Trimming pared 1 base from V and 3 bases from J, leaving 6 bases between. CDR3 length: 13 amino acids. This TCR derives from a man between 18 and 35 years old in good health and CMV-seropositive. This sequence joins TRBV30 and TRBJ1-4, with D unclear. The specimen was PBMCs. This chain's CDR3 is CAWSAGSNEKLFF. CDR3 DNA: TGTGCCTGGAGTGCCGGGTCTAATGAAAAACTGTTTTTT.